The sample holds one count of the clone carrying this TCR beta chain. The antigen is not known. Specified time point: week 23, last vaccination. In the vaccine, a single dose held 300 ug of the mutant IDH1 20-mer peptide, along with topical imiquimod. These data are taken from a study of a mutant IDH1 vaccine in newly diagnosed glioma. Assay used: immunoSEQ multiplex PCR; TCRdb lists only in-frame clones, some missing. The sample lists roughly 70,000 clones, about 87% occurring once. The input for sequencing was PBMCs, taken from a glioma patient whose treatment included an IDH1 peptide vaccine. The sequence came from a man younger than 35 with glioma.

This CDR3 is CASSYSNTGDGYTF. The CDR3 DNA reads as TGTGCCAGCAGTTACTCGAACACAGGGGATGGCTACACCTTC. The J gene is TRBJ1-2, the V gene TRBV6-5; 7 positions match TRBD1. CDR1 and CDR2 (germline): MNHEY, SVGAGI. Trimming took 0 bases from V and 6 from J; bases not matched to a gene: 4. The CDR3 sequence is 14 residues long.